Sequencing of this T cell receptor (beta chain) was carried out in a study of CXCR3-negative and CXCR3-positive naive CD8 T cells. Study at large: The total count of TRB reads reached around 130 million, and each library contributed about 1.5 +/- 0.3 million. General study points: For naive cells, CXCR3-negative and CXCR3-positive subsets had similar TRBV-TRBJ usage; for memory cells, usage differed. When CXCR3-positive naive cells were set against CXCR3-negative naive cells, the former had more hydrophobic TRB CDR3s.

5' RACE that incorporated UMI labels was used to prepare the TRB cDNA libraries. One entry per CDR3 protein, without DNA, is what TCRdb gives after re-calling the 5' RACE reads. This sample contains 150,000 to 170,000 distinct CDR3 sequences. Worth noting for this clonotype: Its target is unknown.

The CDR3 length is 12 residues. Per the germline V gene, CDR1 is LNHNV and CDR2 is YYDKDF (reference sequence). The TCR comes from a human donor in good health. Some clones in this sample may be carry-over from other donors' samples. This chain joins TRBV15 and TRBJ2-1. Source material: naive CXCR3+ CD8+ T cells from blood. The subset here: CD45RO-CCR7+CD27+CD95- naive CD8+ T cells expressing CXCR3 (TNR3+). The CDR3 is CATSRPYNEQFF.